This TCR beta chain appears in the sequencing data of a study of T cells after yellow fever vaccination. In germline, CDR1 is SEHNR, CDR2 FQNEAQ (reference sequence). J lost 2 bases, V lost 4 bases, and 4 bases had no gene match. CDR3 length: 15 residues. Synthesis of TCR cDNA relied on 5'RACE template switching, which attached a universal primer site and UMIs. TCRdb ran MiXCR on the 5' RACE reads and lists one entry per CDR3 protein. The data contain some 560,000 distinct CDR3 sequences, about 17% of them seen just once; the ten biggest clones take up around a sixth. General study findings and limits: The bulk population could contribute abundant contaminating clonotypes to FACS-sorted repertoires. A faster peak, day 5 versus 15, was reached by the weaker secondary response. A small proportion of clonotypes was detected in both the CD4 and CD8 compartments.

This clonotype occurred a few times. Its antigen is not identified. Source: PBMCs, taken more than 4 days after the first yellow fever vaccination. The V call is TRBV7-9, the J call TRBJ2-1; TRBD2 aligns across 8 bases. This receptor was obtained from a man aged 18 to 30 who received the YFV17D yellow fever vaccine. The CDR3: CASSSGLAPYNEQFF. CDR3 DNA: TGTGCCAGCAGCTCTGGACTAGCTCCCTACAATGAGCAGTTCTTC.